This T cell receptor beta chain was captured by sequencing in a study of response to subunit inactivated influenza vaccine. General study points: The authors offered the suggestion that each seasonal influenza vaccination recruits few new T cells.

TCRdb redid the calling of the RT-PCR reads with MiXCR, one entry per CDR3 protein. Here the sample spans over 650,000 distinct CDR3 sequences, approximately 18% being singletons. In this sample, this clonotype turned up many times. Its antigen is unidentified. The CDR3 is made up of 15 amino acids. Trimming removed 5 bases from V and 3 bases from J, with 14 bases in between. Germline CDR1 reads SGHAT; CDR2 reads FQNNGV. The sample consisted of PBMCs from blood, taken roughly 5 days after vaccination. The receptor was derived from a man aged 50 or older who received an inactivated influenza vaccine. The V gene is TRBV11-2, the J gene TRBJ2-1; the D call may be TRBD1 or TRBD2 (6 bases each). CDR3 coding DNA: TGTGCCAGCAGCGCCAGCCGGGGGCTCTACAATGAGCAGTTCTTC. Its protein product is CASSASRGLYNEQFF.